The clone carrying this T cell receptor beta chain came up many times. As yet, its antigen is unknown. This sample is drawn from a study of T cell repertoires in cytomegalovirus infection. Study context: CMV infection plus the matching HLA type was flagged by public TCR beta signatures. Study results and caveats: Of the TCR beta families, the public ones yielded a cumulative frequency that identified carriers of CMV plus the relevant HLA. The ex vivo response showed dominance by HLA-C-restricted CMV-specific TCR beta clonotypes.

TCRdb re-derived calls from the reads in MiXCR, one entry per CDR3 protein. The sample yields about 320,000 distinct CDR3 sequences, 8% to 10% seen once. The CDR3 runs 16 residues. CDR1 and CDR2 (germline): MDHEN, SYDVKM. Trimming cost V 5 bases and J 2 bases, with 18 bases left between them. The chain joins TRBV28 to TRBJ1-1, with a possible D match to TRBD1 (5 bases). Sequencing used PBMCs. The source of this sequence is a human donor in good health (CMV status not recorded). Some clones in this sample may be carry-over from other donors' samples. CDR3 sequence: CASSHHTPGFNTEAFF. The CDR3 region has the DNA TGTGCCAGCAGTCACCACACCCCAGGGTTTAACACTGAAGCTTTCTTT.